This TCR beta chain is drawn from a study of blood T cell repertoires in COVID-19. Assay used: immunoSEQ multiplex PCR; TCRdb lists only in-frame clones, some missing. This table has hundreds of thousands of clones, nearly 90% appearing once. The CDR3 extends over 14 amino acids. V trimming: 7 bases; J trimming: 1 base; junction bases outside the gene matches: 4. CDR1 and CDR2 (germline): MNHEY, SVGAGI. The gene calls are TRBV6-5 and TRBJ2-1, with 7 nucleotides matching TRBD2. The receptor was isolated from a man between 18 and 29 years old with active or convalescent COVID-19. Sequencing was done on a sample of peripheral blood. The CDR3 reads CASNRGDSYNEQFF. DNA of the CDR3: TGTGCCAGCAATCGGGGGGATTCCTACAATGAGCAGTTCTTC.